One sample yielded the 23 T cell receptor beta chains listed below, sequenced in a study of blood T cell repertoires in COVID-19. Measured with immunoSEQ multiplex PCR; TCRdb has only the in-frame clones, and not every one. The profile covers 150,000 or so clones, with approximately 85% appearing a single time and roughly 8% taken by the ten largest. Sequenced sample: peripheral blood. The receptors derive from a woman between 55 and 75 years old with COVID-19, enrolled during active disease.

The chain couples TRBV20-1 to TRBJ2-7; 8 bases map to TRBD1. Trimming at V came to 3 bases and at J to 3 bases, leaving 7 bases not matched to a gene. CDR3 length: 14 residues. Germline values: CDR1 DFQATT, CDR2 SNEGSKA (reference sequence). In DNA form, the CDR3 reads TGCAGTGCTAGTCTAGGACAGGGAAACTACGAGCAGTACTTC. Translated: CSASLGQGNYEQYF.

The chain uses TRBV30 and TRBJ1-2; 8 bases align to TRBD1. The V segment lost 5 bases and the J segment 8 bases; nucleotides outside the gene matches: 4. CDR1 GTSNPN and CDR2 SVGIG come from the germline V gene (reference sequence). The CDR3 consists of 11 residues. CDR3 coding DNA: TGTGCCTGGGGGGACAGGAGAGGCTACACCTTC. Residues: CAWGDRRGYTF.

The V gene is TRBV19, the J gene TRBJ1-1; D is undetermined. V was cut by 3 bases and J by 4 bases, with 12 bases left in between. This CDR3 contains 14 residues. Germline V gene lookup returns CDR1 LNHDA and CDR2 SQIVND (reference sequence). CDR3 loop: CASSISRITTEAFF. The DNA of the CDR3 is TGTGCCAGTAGTATTAGTAGAATTACCACTGAAGCTTTCTTT.

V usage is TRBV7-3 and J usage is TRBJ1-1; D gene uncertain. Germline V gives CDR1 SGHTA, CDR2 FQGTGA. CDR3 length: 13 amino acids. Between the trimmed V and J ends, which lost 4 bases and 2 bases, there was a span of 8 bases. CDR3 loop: CASSSEGNTEAFF. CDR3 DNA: TGTGCCAGCAGCTCTGAGGGAAACACTGAAGCTTTCTTT.

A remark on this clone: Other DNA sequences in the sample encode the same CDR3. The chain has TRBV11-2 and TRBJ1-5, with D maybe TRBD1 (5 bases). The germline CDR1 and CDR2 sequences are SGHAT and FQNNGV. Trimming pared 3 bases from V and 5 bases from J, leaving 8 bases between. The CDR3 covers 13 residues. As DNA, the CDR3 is TGTGCCAGCAGCTTTCAGGGCGATCAGCCCCAGCATTTT. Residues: CASSFQGDQPQHF.

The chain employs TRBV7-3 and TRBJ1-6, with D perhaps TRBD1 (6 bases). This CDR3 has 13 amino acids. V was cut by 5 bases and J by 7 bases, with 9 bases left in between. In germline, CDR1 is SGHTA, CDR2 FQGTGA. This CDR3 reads CASSTTGNSPLHF. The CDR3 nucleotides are TGTGCCAGCAGCACAACAGGGAATTCACCCCTCCACTTT.

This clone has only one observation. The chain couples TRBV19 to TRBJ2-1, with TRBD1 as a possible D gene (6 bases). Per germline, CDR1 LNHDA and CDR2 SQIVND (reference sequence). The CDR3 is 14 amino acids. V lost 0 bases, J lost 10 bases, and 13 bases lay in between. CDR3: CASSIDAGTPEQFF. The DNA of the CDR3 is TGTGCCAGTAGTATAGATGCTGGGACACCCGAGCAGTTCTTC.

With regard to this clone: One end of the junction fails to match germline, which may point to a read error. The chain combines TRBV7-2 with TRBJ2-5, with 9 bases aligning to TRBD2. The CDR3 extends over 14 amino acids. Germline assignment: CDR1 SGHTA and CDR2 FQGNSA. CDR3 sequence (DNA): TGTGCCAGCAGTTTAGCGGGGGCCCAAGAGACCCAGTACTTC. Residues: CASSLAGAQETQYF.

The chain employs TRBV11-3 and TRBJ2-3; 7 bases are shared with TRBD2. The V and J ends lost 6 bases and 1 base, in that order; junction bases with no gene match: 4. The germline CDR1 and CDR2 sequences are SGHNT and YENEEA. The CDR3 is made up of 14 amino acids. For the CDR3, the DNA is TGTGCCAGCAGTAAAACTAGCGGCACAGATACGCAGTATTTT. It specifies CASSKTSGTDTQYF.

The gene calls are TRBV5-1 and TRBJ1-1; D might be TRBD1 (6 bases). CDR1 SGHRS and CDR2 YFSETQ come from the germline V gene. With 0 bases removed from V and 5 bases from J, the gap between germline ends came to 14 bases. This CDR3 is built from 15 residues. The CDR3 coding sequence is TGCGCCAGCAGCTTGGAAGGGGGGGCGGTAACTGAAGCTTTCTTT. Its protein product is CASSLEGGAVTEAFF.

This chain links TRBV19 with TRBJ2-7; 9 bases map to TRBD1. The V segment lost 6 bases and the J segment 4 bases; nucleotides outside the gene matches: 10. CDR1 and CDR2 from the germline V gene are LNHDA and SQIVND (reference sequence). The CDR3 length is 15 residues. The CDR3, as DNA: TGTGCCAGTAGGGGTTTGGACAGGGGAGGATACGAGCAGTACTTC. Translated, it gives CASRGLDRGGYEQYF. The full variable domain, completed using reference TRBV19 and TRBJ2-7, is DGGITQSPKYLFRKEGQNVTLSCEQNLNHDAMYWYRQDPGQGLRLIYYSQIVNDFQKGDIAEGYSVSREKKESFPLTVTSAQKNPTAFYLCASRGLDRGGYEQYFGPGTRLTVT.

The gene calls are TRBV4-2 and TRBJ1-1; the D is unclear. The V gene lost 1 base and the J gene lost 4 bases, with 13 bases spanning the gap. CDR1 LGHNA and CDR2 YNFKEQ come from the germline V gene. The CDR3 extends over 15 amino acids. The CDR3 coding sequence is TGTGCCAGCAGCCAAGTTGGGCTGGAAGGCACTGAAGCTTTCTTT. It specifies CASSQVGLEGTEAFF.

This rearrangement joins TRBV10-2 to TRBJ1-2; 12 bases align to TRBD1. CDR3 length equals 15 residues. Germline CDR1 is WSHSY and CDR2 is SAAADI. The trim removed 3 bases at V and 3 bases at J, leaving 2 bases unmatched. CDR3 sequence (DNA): TGCGCCAGCAGTGAAGGGACAGGGGGCCACTATGGCTACACCTTC. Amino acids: CASSEGTGGHYGYTF.

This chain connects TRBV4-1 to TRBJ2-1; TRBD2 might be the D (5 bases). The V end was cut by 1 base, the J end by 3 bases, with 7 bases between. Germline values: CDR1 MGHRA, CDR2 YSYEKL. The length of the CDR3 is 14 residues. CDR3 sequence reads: CASSQGEGYNEQFF. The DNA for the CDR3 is TGCGCCAGCAGCCAAGGTGAGGGCTACAATGAGCAGTTCTTC.

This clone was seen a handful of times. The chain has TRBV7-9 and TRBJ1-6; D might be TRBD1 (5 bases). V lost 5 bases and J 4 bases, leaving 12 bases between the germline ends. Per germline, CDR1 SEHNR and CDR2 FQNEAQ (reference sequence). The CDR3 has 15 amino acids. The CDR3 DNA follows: TGTGCCAGCAGCCAATCGGGGGGTTATAATTCACCCCTCCACTTT. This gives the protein CASSQSGGYNSPLHF. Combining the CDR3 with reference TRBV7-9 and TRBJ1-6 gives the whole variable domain DTGVSQNPRHKITKRGQNVTFRCDPISEHNRLYWYRQTLGQGPEFLTYFQNEAQLEKSRLLSDRFSAERPKGSFSTLEIQRTEQGDSAMYLCASSQSGGYNSPLHFGNGTRLTVT.

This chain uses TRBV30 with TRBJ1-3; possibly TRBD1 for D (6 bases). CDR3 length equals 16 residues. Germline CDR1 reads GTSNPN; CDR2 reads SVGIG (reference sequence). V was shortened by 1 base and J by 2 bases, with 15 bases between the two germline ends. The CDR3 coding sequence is TGTGCCTGGAGTGCCCCAGACAGGATGGCTGGAAACACCATATATTTT. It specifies CAWSAPDRMAGNTIYF. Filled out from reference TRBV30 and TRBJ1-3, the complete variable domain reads SQTIHQWPATLVQPVGSPLSLECTVEGTSNPNLYWYRQAAGRGLQLLFYSVGIGQISSEVPQNLSASRPQDRQFILSSKKLLLSDSGFYLCAWSAPDRMAGNTIYFGEGSWLTVV.

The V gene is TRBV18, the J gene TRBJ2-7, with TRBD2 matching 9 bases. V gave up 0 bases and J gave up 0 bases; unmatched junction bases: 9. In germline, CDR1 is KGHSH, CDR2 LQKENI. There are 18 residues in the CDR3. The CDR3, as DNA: TGTGCCAGCTCACCACCTCGGAGCGGGGGGCTCGACTCCTACGAGCAGTACTTC. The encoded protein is CASSPPRSGGLDSYEQYF.

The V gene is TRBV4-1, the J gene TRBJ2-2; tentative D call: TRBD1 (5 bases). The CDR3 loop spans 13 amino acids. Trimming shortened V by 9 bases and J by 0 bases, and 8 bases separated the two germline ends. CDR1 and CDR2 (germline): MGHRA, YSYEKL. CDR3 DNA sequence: TGCGCCAGTAAGGACACGAACACCGGGGAGCTGTTTTTT. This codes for CASKDTNTGELFF.

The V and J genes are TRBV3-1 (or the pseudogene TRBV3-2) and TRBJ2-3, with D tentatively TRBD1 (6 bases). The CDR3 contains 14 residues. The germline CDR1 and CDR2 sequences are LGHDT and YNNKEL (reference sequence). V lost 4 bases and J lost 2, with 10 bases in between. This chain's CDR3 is CASSPRTATDTQYF. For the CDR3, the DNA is TGTGCCAGCAGCCCTAGGACAGCCACAGATACGCAGTATTTT.

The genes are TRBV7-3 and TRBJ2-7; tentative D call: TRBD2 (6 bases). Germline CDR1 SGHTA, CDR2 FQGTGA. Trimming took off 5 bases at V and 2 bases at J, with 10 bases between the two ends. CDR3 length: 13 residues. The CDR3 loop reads CASSRTGAYEQYF. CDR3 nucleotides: TGTGCCAGCAGCCGGACGGGGGCCTACGAGCAGTACTTC.

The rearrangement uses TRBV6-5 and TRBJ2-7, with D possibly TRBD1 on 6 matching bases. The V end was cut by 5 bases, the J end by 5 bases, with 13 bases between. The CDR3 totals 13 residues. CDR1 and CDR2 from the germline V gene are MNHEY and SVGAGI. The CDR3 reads CASSRTVSHEQYF. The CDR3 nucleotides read TGTGCCAGCAGTCGGACAGTATCCCACGAGCAGTACTTC.

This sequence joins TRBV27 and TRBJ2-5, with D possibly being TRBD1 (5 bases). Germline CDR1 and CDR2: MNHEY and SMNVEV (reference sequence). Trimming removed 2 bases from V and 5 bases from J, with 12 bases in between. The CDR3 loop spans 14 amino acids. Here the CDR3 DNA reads TGTGCCAGCAGTTTAAAGGGGTGGGTCGAGACCCAGTACTTC. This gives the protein CASSLKGWVETQYF.

The CDR3 sequence: CASTLPSQETQYF. CDR3 sequence (DNA): TGTGCCAGCACTCTCCCGTCCCAAGAGACCCAGTACTTC. This chain connects TRBV2 to TRBJ2-5, with D unclear. The CDR3 contains 13 residues. V lost 7 bases and J lost 1, with 10 bases in between. Germline CDR1 is SNHLY and CDR2 is FYNNEI.